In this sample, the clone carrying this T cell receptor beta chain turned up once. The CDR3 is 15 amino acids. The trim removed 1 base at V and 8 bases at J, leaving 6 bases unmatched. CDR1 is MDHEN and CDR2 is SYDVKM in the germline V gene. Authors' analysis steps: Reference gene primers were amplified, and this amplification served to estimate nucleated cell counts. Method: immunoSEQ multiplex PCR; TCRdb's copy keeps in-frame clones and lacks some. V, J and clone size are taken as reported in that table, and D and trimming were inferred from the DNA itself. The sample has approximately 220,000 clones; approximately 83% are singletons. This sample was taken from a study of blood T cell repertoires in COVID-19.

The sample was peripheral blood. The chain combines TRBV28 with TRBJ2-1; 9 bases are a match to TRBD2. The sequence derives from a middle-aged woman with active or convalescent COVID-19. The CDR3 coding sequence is TGTGCCAGCAGTTTATTTGCGGGGGGGGTTGATGAGCAGTTCTTC. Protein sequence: CASSLFAGGVDEQFF.